This TCR beta chain comes out of a study of T cell responses to AZD1222 COVID-19 vaccine. Whole-study context: Second-dose intervals near 4 or 12 weeks were combined.

Regarding the study as a whole: The number of AZD1222 recipients seropositive at baseline was only five to seven. Vaccine-associated CD4 TCRs ranged over spike, dominating at 160-218 and 743-854.

V lost 4 bases and J lost 6; bases outside the gene matches: 13. Germline loops: CDR1 SGHNT, CDR2 YYREEE (reference sequence). The length of the CDR3 is 16 residues. A word on this clone: Its specificity is unknown.

The assay was immunoSEQ multiplex PCR, and TCRdb's table has in-frame clones only and misses some. Of about 70,000 clones in the sample, 84% were seen once. The TCR comes from an adult in good health. This chain connects TRBV5-4 to TRBJ1-5; 7 nucleotides agree with TRBD1. The specimen was peripheral blood, collected on day 0 of AZD1222 vaccination. In DNA form, the CDR3 reads TGTGCCAGCAGCCAGGGGGGGAGGGGAAGTAGTCAGCCCCAGCATTTT. Its translation: CASSQGGRGSSQPQHF.